The source of this T cell receptor beta chain is a study of shared clonotypes between healthy human individuals. Generated by immunoSEQ multiplex PCR, the TCRdb table keeps only in-frame clones and is missing some. The sample contains roughly 2.2 million clones, less than 95% of which appear only once. The CDR3 has 15 residues. Germline lookup yields CDR1 LNHDA and CDR2 SQIVND (reference sequence). Trimming removed 7 bases from V and 2 bases from J, with 15 bases in between. V usage is TRBV19 and J usage is TRBJ1-5, with D uncertain. This receptor was identified in a man between 18 and 35 years old in good health. Some clones in this sample may be carry-over from other donors' samples. Input material: naive CD4+ T cells from PBMCs. Subset described: CD45RA+ positively selected. CDR3 in amino acids: CASTPVRAGNQPQHF. The CDR3 DNA follows: TGTGCCAGTACCCCCGTGCGGGCCGGCAATCAGCCCCAGCATTTT.